This is a list of T cell receptor beta chains from one sample in a study of cytomegalovirus exposure and HLA in healthy donors. Sequenced by immunoSEQ multiplex PCR; TCRdb stores in-frame clones only, minus some. The sample lists approximately 240,000 clones; under 95% were seen once. The sample taken for sequencing was PBMCs. These receptors originate from a woman aged 18-29 years in good health and CMV-seronegative. CDR3s leave out the opening cysteine and the closing phenylalanine or tryptophan. Some rows mark clone size as missing; the rest say once, few, many or name a class of expanded clone.

abundance: -
v_gene: TRBV2
len: 11
CDR3aa: ASRLLSGNTIY

abundance: once
v_gene: TRBV30
len: 14
CDR3aa: AWSAQGLAGSYEQY

abundance: -
v_gene: TRBV5-6
len: 13
CDR3aa: ASSYLDRAAGGYT

abundance: -
v_gene: TRBV25-1
len: 11
CDR3aa: ASSGRGEETQY

abundance: -
v_gene: TRBV6-5
len: 13
CDR3aa: ASSYSPSGTDTQY

abundance: -
v_gene: TRBV19
len: 14
CDR3aa: ASSIRQGAGNQPQH

abundance: -
v_gene: TRBV5-1
len: 16
CDR3aa: ASSFRLAGGPVADTQY

abundance: once
v_gene: TRBV30
len: 11
CDR3aa: ASQTNRNYGYT

abundance: -
v_gene: TRBV15
len: 14
CDR3aa: ATSRPGTGSGNTIY

abundance: -
v_gene: TRBV29-1
len: 11
CDR3aa: SVAGRVSETQY

abundance: -
v_gene: TRBV4-1
len: 15
CDR3aa: ASSHPVRGKGGNTIY

abundance: -
v_gene: TRBV28
len: 9
CDR3aa: ASSSRRGYT

abundance: -
v_gene: TRBV27
len: 14
CDR3aa: ASSRTGMWQDQPQH

abundance: -
v_gene: TRBV5-1
len: 13
CDR3aa: ASSSTVSGANVLT

abundance: -
v_gene: TRBV19
len: 13
CDR3aa: AAAVENRSNQPQH

abundance: -
v_gene: TRBV6-6
len: 11
CDR3aa: ASRDGVPGELF

abundance: -
v_gene: TRBV21-1
len: 12
CDR3aa: ASTKTGAATEAF

abundance: -
v_gene: TRBV6-1
len: 12
CDR3aa: ASSENSWNSPLH

abundance: -
v_gene: TRBV7-9
len: 14
CDR3aa: ASSLPGQGAAGELF

abundance: once
v_gene: TRBV28
len: 14
CDR3aa: ASSTTIVDSTDTQY

abundance: -
v_gene: TRBV6-5
len: 13
CDR3aa: ASSPDRVGTDTQY